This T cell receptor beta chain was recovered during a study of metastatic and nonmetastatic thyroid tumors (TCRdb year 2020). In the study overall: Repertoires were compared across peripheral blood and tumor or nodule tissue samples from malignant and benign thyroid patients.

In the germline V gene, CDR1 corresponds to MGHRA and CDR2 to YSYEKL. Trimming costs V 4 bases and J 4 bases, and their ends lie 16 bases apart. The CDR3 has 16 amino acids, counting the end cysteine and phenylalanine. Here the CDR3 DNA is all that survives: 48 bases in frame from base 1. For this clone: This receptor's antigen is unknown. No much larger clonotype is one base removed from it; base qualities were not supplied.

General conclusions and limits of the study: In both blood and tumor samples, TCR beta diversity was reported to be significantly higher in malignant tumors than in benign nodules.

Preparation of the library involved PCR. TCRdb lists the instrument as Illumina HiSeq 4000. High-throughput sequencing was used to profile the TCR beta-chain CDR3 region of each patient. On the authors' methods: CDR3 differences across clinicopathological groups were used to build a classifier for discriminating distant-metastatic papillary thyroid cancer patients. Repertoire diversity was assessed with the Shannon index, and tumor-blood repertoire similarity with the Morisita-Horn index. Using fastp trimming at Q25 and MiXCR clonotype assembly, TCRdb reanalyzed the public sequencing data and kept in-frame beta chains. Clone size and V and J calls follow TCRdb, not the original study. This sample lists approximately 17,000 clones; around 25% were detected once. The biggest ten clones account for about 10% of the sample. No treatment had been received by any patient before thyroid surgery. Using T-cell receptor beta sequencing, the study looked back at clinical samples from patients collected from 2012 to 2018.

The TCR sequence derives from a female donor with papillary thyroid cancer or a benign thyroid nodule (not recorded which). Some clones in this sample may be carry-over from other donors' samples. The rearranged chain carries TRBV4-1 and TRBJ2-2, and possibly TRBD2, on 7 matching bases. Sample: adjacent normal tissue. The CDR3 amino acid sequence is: CASSLRGGRSTGELFF. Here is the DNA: TGCGCCAGCAGCCTAAGGGGGGGGCGAAGCACCGGGGAGCTGTTTTTT.